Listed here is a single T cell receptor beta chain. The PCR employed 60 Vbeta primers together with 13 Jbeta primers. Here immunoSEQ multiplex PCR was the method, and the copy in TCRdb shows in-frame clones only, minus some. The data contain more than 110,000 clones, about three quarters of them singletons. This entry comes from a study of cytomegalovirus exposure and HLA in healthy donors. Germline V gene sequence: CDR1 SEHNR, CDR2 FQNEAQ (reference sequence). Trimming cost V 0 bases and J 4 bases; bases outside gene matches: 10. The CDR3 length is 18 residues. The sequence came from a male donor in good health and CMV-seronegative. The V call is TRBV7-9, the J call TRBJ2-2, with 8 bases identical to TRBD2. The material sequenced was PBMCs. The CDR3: CASSLAIPGGRGTGELFF. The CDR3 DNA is TGTGCCAGCAGCTTAGCAATCCCGGGGGGGCGAGGCACCGGGGAGCTGTTTTTT.